This TCR beta chain was recovered during a study of identical twins. Whole-study results and caveats: Within cord blood, abundant beta clonotypes carried fewer insertions, but memory repertoires showed no such trend.

The donors were all healthy and Caucasian. On this clonotype itself: The antigen remains undetermined.

A template switching step contributed a universal primer site, while unique molecular identifiers were present in the cDNA. TCRdb independently ran MiXCR on the 5' RACE reads; one entry per CDR3 protein. Counted here are 690,000 or so distinct CDR3 sequences, about 9.4% occurring once; the ten biggest clones make up 0.98%. The data were also submitted as part of a second study, on yellow fever vaccine responses in identical twins.

The sample was PBMCs. The TCR sequence derives from a woman aged 18-29 years in good health.

The CDR3 region has the DNA TGTGCCAGCAGCTCGACTAGCGGGGCCGATGAGCAGTTCTTC. Its translation: CASSSTSGADEQFF. The rearrangement uses TRBV7-3 and TRBJ2-1; 11 positions agree with TRBD2. Germline V gene data show CDR1 as SGHTA and CDR2 as FQGTGA. V gave up 4 bases and J gave up 8 bases; unmatched junction bases: 4. This CDR3 contains 14 residues. The entire variable domain, with the rest obtained from reference TRBV7-3 and TRBJ2-1, is as follows: GAGVSQTPSNKVTEKGKYVELRCDPISGHTALYWYRQSLGQGPEFLIYFQGTGAADDSGLPNDRFFAVRPEGSVSTLKIQRTERGDSAVYLCASSSTSGADEQFFGPGTRLTVL.